This entry concerns a single T cell receptor beta chain. Its antigen is undetermined. The V gene's germline CDR1 is SGHRS and CDR2 YFSETQ. The CDR3 length is 17 residues. The ends lost 2 bases at V and 5 bases at J; junction bases unmatched: 6. The study enrolled healthy HIV-negative adults without recent acute infections or vaccinations as donors. Genomic DNA, for the unsorted samples, came from 80 million to 100 million PBMCs. These data come from a study of shared clonotypes between healthy human individuals. Study-wide points: Apart from blood, nothing was sampled; tissue repertoires likely differ. In having few donors, the study represented limited genetic and exposure-history diversity.

Here immunoSEQ multiplex PCR was the method, and the copy in TCRdb shows in-frame clones only, minus some. Of some 500,000 clones listed, over 60% were seen once; the top ten hold around 13%. This TCR came from a woman aged 35 to 49 in good health. Some clones in this sample may be carry-over from other donors' samples. V and J are TRBV5-1 and TRBJ2-2, with 13 bases identical to TRBD2. Specimen: PBMCs. The CDR3, as DNA: TGCGCCAGCAGCTTCGGTCGACTAGCGGGAGGTACCGGGGAGCTGTTTTTT. It is translated as CASSFGRLAGGTGELFF.